This T cell receptor (beta chain) was recorded in a study of identifying expanded T cells in peripheral blood. Whole-study findings and limits: Roughly 1.1 clones differed between technical replicates, versus approximately 16 and 20 over time. Variance in clone template counts between approximately 2-week samples significantly increased with total template count across all healthy donors.

The ends lost 8 bases at V and 6 bases at J; junction bases unmatched: 10. CDR1 MNHEY and CDR2 SMNVEV come from the germline V gene (reference sequence). The CDR3 contains 14 residues. During the collection period, no donor immune events like infections were recorded. Clones were read by immunoSEQ multiplex PCR, and TCRdb kept only the in-frame ones, dropping some. The data show about 91,000 clones, about nine tenths seen once. Details on this clone: Its antigen is not known.

Sequencing used blood. J is TRBJ2-7 and V is TRBV27, with 10 bases lining up with TRBD2. This clonotype originated in a person aged 18 to 75 in good health. The CDR3 sequence: CASGGPGLASEQYF. The CDR3 coding sequence is TGTGCCAGCGGGGGTCCGGGACTAGCGAGCGAGCAGTACTTC.